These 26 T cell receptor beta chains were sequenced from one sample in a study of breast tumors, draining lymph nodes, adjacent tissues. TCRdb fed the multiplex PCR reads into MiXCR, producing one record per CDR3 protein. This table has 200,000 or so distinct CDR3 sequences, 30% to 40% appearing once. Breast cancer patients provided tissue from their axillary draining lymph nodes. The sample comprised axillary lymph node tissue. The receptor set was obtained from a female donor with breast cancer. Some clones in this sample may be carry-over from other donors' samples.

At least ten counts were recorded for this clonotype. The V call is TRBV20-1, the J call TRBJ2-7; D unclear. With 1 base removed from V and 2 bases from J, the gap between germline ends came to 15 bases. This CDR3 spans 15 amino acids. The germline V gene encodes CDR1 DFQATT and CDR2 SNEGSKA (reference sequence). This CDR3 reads CSARAPSQKAYEQYF. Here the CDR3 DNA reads TGCAGTGCTAGAGCTCCCTCCCAGAAGGCCTACGAGCAGTACTTC.

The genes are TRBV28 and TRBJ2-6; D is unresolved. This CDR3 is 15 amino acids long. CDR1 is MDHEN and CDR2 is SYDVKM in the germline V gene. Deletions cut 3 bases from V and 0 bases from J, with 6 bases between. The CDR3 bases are TGTGCCAGCAGTTTTGCCCACTCTGGGGCCAACGTCCTGACTTTC. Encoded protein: CASSFAHSGANVLTF.

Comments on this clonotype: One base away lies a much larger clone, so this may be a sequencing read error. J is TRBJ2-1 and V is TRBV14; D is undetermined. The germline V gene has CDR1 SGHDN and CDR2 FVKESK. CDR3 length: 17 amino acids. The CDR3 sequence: CASSHTTTFASYTEQFF. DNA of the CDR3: TGTGCCAGCAGCCATACGACGACGTTCGCATCCTACACTGAGCAGTTCTTC. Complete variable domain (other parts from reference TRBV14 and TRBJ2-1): EAGVTQFPSHSVIEKGQTVTLRCDPISGHDNLYWYRRVMGKEIKFLLHFVKESKQDESGMPNNRFLAERTGGTYSTLKVQPAELEDSGVYFCASSHTTTFASYTEQFFGPGTRLTVL.

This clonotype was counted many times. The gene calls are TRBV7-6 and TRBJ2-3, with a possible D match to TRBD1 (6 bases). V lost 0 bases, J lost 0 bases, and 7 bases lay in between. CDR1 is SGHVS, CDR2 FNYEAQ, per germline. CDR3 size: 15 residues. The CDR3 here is CASSLAGTSTDTQYF. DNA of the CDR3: TGTGCCAGCAGCTTAGCCGGGACAAGCACAGATACGCAGTATTTT.

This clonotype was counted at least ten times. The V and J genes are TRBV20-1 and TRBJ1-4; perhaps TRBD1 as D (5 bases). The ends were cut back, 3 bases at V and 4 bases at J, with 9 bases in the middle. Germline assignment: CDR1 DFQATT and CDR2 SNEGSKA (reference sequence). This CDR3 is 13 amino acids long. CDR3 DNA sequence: TGCAGTGCTAGCGGGGACCATAATGAAAAACTGTTTTTT. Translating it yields CSASGDHNEKLFF.

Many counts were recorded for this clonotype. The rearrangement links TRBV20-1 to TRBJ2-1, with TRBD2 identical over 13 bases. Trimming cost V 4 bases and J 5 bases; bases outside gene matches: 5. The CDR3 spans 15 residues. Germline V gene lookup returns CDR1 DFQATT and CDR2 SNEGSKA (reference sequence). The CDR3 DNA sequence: TGCAGTGCTACGACGGGACTAGCGGGACACAATGAGCAGTTCTTC. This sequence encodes CSATTGLAGHNEQFF.

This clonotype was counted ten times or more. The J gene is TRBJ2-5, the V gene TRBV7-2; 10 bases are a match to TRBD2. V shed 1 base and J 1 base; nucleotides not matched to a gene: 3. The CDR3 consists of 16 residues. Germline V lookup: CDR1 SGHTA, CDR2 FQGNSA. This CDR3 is CASSLGSGRGQETQYF. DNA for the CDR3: TGTGCCAGCAGCTTAGGAAGCGGGAGGGGCCAAGAGACCCAGTACTTC.

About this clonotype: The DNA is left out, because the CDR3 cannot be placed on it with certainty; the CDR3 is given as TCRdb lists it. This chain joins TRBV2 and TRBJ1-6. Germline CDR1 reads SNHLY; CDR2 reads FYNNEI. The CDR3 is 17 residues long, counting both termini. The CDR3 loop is CACSARGTFSYNSPLHF.

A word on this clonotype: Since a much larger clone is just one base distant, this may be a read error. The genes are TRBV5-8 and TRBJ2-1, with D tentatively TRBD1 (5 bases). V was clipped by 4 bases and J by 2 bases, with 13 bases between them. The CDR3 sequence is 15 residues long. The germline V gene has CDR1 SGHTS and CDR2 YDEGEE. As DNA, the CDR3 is TGTGCCAGCAGCGCCTCACAGGCACCCTACAATGAGCAGTTCTTC. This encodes CASSASQAPYNEQFF.

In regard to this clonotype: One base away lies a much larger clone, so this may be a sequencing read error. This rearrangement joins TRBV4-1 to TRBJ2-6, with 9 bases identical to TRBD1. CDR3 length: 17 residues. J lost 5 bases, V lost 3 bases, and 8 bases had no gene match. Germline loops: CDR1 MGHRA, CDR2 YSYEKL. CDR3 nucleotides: TGCGCCAGCAGCCAGGACAGGGGATCTTCTAGGGCCAACGTCCTGACTTTC. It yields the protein CASSQDRGSSRANVLTF.

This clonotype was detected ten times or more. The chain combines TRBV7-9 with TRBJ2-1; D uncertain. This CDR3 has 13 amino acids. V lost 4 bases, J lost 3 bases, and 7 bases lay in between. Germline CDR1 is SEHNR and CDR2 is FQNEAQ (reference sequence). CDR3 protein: CASSYNIYNEQFF. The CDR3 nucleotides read TGTGCCAGCAGCTATAATATCTACAATGAGCAGTTCTTC.

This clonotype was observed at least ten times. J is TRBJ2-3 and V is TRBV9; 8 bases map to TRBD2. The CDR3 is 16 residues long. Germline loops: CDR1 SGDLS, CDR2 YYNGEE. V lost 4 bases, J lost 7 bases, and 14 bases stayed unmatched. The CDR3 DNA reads TGTGCCAGCAGCCTCGAGATTAGCGGGGTTGGTAATACGCAGTATTTT. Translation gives CASSLEISGVGNTQYF. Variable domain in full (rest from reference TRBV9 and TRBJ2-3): DSGVTQTPKHLITATGQRVTLRCSPRSGDLSVYWYQQSLDQGLQFLIQYYNGEERAKGNILERFSAQQFPDLHSELNLSSLELGDSALYFCASSLEISGVGNTQYFGPGTRLTVL.

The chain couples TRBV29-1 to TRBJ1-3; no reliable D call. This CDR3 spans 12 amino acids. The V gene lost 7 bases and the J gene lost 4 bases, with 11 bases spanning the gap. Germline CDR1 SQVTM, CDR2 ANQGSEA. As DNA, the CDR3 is TGCAGCGCTACTCGAACGGGAAACACCATATATTTT. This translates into CSATRTGNTIYF.

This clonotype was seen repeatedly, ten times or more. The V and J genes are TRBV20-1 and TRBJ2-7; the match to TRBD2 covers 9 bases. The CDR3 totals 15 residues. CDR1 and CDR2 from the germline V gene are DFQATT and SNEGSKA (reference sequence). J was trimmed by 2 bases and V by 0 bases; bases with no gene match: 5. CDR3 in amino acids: CSARDLTSGPYEQYF. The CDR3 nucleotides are TGCAGTGCTAGAGACCTAACTAGCGGGCCCTACGAGCAGTACTTC.

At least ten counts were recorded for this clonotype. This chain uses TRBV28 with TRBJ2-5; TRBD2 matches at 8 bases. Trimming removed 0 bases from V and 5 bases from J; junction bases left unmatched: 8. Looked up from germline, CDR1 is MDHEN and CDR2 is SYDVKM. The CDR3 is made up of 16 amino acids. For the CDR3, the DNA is TGTGCCAGCAGTTTATGGAGAGCGGGAGCACTCGAGACCCAGTACTTC. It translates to CASSLWRAGALETQYF. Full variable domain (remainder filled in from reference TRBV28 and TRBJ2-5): DVKVTQSSRYLVKRTGEKVFLECVQDMDHENMFWYRQDPGLGLRLIYFSYDVKMKEKGDIPEGYSVSREKKERFSLILESASTNQTSMYLCASSLWRAGALETQYFGPGTRLLVL.

The chain's CDR3 is CATSDSLSYEQYF. CDR3 bases: TGTGCCACCAGTGATTCTCTCAGTTACGAGCAGTACTTC. The chain recombines TRBV24-1 with TRBJ2-7, with D hard to call. Germline V lookup: CDR1 KGHDR, CDR2 SFDVKD. CDR3 length equals 13 residues. The V gene lost 2 bases and the J gene lost 4 bases, with 8 bases spanning the gap.

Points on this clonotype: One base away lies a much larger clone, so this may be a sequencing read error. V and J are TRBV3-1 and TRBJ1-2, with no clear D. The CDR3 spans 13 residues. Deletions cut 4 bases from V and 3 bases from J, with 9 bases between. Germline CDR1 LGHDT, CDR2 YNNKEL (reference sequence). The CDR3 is CASSPAAHYGYTF. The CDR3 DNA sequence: TGTGCCAGCAGCCCGGCAGCGCACTATGGCTACACCTTC.

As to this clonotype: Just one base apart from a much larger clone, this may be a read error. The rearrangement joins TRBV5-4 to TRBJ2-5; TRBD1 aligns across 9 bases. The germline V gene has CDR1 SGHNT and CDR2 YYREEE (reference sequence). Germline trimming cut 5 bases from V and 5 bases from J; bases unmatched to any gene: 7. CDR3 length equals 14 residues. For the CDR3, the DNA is TGTGCCAGCAGTCGGACAGGGGCGGGGGAGACCCAGTACTTC. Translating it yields CASSRTGAGETQYF.

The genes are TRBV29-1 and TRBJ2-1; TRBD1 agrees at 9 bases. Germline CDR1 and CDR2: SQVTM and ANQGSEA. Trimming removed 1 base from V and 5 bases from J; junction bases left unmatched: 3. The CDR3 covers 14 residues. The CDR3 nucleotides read TGCAGCGTTGAAGGACAGGGGGTTGACAATGAGCAGTTCTTC. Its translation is CSVEGQGVDNEQFF.

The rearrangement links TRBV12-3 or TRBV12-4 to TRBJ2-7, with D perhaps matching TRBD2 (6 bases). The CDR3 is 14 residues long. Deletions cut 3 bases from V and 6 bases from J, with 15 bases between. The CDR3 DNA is TGTGCCAGCAGTTTGCGCGGGGTGGGGGGCGAGCAGTACTTC. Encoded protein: CASSLRGVGGEQYF.

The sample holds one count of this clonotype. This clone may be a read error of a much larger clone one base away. The CDR3 here is CASFGTPWNEQFF. The CDR3 DNA reads as TGCGCCAGCTTCGGGACACCCTGGAATGAGCAGTTCTTC. J is TRBJ2-1 and V is TRBV5-1, with D possibly TRBD1 on 6 matching bases. Germline assignment: CDR1 SGHRS and CDR2 YFSETQ. Trimming took off 7 bases at V and 7 bases at J, with 15 bases between the two ends. The CDR3 loop spans 13 amino acids.

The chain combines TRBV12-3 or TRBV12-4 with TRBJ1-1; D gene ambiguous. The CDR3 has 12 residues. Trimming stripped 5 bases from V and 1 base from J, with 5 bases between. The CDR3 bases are TGTGCCAGCAGTCCCCCGAACACTGAAGCTTTCTTT. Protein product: CASSPPNTEAFF.

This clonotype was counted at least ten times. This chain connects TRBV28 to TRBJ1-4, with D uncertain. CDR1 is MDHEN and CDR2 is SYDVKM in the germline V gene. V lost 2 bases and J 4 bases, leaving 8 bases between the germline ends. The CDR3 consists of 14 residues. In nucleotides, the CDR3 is TGTGCCAGCAGTTTAGTGAGAGGTAATGAAAAACTGTTTTTT. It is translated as CASSLVRGNEKLFF.

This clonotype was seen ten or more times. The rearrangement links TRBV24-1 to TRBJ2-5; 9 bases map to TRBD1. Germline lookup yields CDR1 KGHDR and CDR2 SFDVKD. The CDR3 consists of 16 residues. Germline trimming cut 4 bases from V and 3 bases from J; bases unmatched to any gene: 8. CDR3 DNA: TGTGCCACCAGTGACACCCTGACAGGGGGGGAAGAGACCCAGTACTTC. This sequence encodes CATSDTLTGGEETQYF.

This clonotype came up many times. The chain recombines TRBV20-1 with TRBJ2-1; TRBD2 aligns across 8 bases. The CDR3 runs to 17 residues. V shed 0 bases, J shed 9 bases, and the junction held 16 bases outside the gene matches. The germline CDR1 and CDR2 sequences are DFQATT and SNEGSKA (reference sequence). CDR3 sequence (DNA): TGCAGTGCTAGAGATCGGTCGAGAGGAACGGGAGGGGGTGAGCAGTTCTTC. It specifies CSARDRSRGTGGGEQFF.

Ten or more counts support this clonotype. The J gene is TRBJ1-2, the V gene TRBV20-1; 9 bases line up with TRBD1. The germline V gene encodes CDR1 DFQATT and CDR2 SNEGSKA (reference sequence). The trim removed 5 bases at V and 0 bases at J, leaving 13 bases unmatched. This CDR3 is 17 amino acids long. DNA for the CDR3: TGCAGTGCTCCCGTAAAAGGACAGGGGAACGCTAACTATGGCTACACCTTC. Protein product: CSAPVKGQGNANYGYTF.